These 27 T cell receptor beta chains share one sample of origin, sequenced in a study of blood T cell repertoires in COVID-19. TCRdb's copy holds only in-frame clones and misses some; the assay was immunoSEQ multiplex PCR. This table has 200,000 to 250,000 clones, 83% appearing once. Sequencing input: peripheral blood. All receptors come from a woman in her fifties or sixties with acute or convalescent COVID-19.

This chain links TRBV5-1 with TRBJ2-2; unclear D gene. Germline assignment: CDR1 SGHRS and CDR2 YFSETQ. The CDR3 runs to 16 residues. Trimming removed 7 bases from V and 0 bases from J, with 16 bases in between. CDR3 amino acids: CASSLGTAANTGELFF. In DNA, the CDR3 is TGCGCCAGCTCACTTGGTACAGCAGCGAACACCGGGGAGCTGTTTTTT.

V is TRBV14 and J is TRBJ1-4; no clear D. The CDR3 is 12 amino acids. The V and J ends lost 6 bases and 13 bases respectively, with 15 bases between them. Germline V lookup: CDR1 SGHDN, CDR2 FVKESK. CDR3 in DNA: TGTGCCAGCAGTCATGGCGGAGAACGACTGTTTTTT. This codes for CASSHGGERLFF.

The V and J genes are TRBV7-9 and TRBJ2-3, with TRBD1 identical over 8 bases. Germline V gene lookup returns CDR1 SEHNR and CDR2 FQNEAQ (reference sequence). V was clipped by 4 bases and J by 0 bases; unmatched bases: 6. The CDR3 length is 16 residues. For the CDR3, the DNA is TGTGCCAGCAGCTCTCGGACAGGGAAGAGCACAGATACGCAGTATTTT. Translated, it gives CASSSRTGKSTDTQYF. The full variable domain, with the rest looked up from reference TRBV7-9 and TRBJ2-3, is DTGVSQNPRHKITKRGQNVTFRCDPISEHNRLYWYRQTLGQGPEFLTYFQNEAQLEKSRLLSDRFSAERPKGSFSTLEIQRTEQGDSAMYLCASSSRTGKSTDTQYFGPGTRLTVL.

This chain uses TRBV19 with TRBJ2-1; perhaps TRBD2 as D (5 bases). V dropped 1 base and J dropped 6 bases, with 13 bases sitting between them. Germline V gene data show CDR1 as LNHDA and CDR2 as SQIVND (reference sequence). CDR3 length: 15 amino acids. This CDR3 is CASSIGRDNSNEQFF. The CDR3 DNA follows: TGTGCCAGTAGTATAGGTCGGGATAACTCCAATGAGCAGTTCTTC. Variable domain in full (rest from reference TRBV19 and TRBJ2-1): DGGITQSPKYLFRKEGQNVTLSCEQNLNHDAMYWYRQDPGQGLRLIYYSQIVNDFQKGDIAEGYSVSREKKESFPLTVTSAQKNPTAFYLCASSIGRDNSNEQFFGPGTRLTVL.

As concerns this clone: Other DNA sequences of this sample code for an identical CDR3. The rearrangement links TRBV4-1 to TRBJ2-1; TRBD1 aligns across 7 bases. Unmatched junction bases numbered 9, after V lost 0 bases and J lost 7 bases. Per the germline V gene, CDR1 is MGHRA and CDR2 is YSYEKL. The CDR3 spans 16 residues. The CDR3 nucleotides read TGCGCCAGCAGCCAAGAAAGACAGGGCAGGGGAAATGAGCAGTTCTTC. Residues: CASSQERQGRGNEQFF.

The rearrangement joins TRBV11-3 to TRBJ2-1, with D possibly matching TRBD2 (6 bases). Germline assignment: CDR1 SGHNT and CDR2 YENEEA. V was clipped by 5 bases and J by 9 bases, with 20 bases between them. This CDR3 is 15 amino acids long. CDR3 sequence reads: CASSPGGGRTGEQFF. The CDR3 DNA reads TGTGCCAGCAGCCCCGGCGGAGGGAGAACCGGTGAGCAGTTCTTC.

This chain joins TRBV7-9 and TRBJ2-7; 10 bases map to TRBD1. The CDR3 loop spans 13 amino acids. The V segment lost 8 bases and the J segment 3 bases; nucleotides outside the gene matches: 4. Germline lookup yields CDR1 SEHNR and CDR2 FQNEAQ (reference sequence). CDR3 nucleotides: TGTGCCAGCGTGGACAGGGGGGACTACGAGCAGTACTTC. Protein sequence: CASVDRGDYEQYF.

The rearrangement uses TRBV5-4 and TRBJ2-1; TRBD2 matches at 14 bases. CDR3 length: 16 amino acids. The V gene's germline CDR1 is SGHNT and CDR2 YYREEE (reference sequence). V was clipped by 4 bases and J by 3 bases; unmatched bases: 3. In DNA, the CDR3 is TGTGCCAGCAGCCCCGGGACTAGCGGGAGCTACAATGAGCAGTTCTTC. It encodes CASSPGTSGSYNEQFF.

This clone has only one observation. The genes are TRBV3-1 (or the pseudogene TRBV3-2) and TRBJ2-3; 12 positions match TRBD2. In germline, CDR1 is LGHDT, CDR2 YNNKEL (reference sequence). Trimming removed 4 bases from V and 2 bases from J; junction bases left unmatched: 13. The CDR3 extends over 19 amino acids. The CDR3 DNA follows: TGTGCCAGCAGCCCCCTTTTCCTAGCGGGGGGGCCTAACACAGATACGCAGTATTTT. Translating gives CASSPLFLAGGPNTDTQYF.

As concerns this clone: This specimen includes other DNA sequences encoding the same CDR3. V usage is TRBV18 and J usage is TRBJ1-1, with a tentative D call TRBD1 (6 bases). The ends were cut back, 3 bases at V and 1 base at J, with 6 bases in the middle. Germline lookup yields CDR1 KGHSH and CDR2 LQKENI. The CDR3 extends over 13 amino acids. This CDR3 reads CASSPGQNTEAFF. In DNA, the CDR3 is TGTGCCAGCTCACCGGGACAGAACACTGAAGCTTTCTTT.

The sample holds one count of this clone. The V gene is TRBV5-6, the J gene TRBJ1-2; weak D call: TRBD1 (5 bases). CDR3 size: 14 residues. The V end was cut by 4 bases, the J end by 2 bases, with 12 bases between. CDR1 is SGHDT and CDR2 is YYEEEE in the germline V gene. The CDR3 coding sequence is TGTGCCAGCAGCCCCAGGGCGGGGAACTATGGCTACACCTTC. It encodes CASSPRAGNYGYTF.

The V gene is TRBV18, the J gene TRBJ2-7, with 13 bases fitting TRBD2. V gave up 5 bases and J gave up 7 bases; unmatched junction bases: 11. Per the germline V gene, CDR1 is KGHSH and CDR2 is LQKENI. The CDR3 is made up of 16 amino acids. CDR3 sequence: CASSSRTSGSRREQYF. CDR3 bases: TGTGCCAGCTCATCGCGGACTAGCGGGAGTCGGCGTGAGCAGTACTTC.

This clone has a handful of counts. V and J are TRBV11-3 and TRBJ2-3; 12 bases match TRBD2. CDR1 SGHNT and CDR2 YENEEA come from the germline V gene. The CDR3 contains 16 residues. V gave up 1 base and J gave up 4 bases; unmatched junction bases: 3. The CDR3 spells CASSLGLAGVADTQYF. The CDR3 DNA is TGTGCCAGCAGCTTAGGACTAGCGGGAGTCGCAGATACGCAGTATTTT.

The chain has TRBV5-1 and TRBJ2-1; no clear D. V shed 0 bases and J shed 0 bases, with 10 bases lying between them. The germline V gene has CDR1 SGHRS and CDR2 YFSETQ. CDR3 length: 16 amino acids. CDR3 bases: TGCGCCAGCAGCTTGGTCGGCGGCGCCTCCTACAATGAGCAGTTCTTC. Its protein product is CASSLVGGASYNEQFF.

This clone was seen a single time. The chain couples TRBV10-3 to TRBJ2-7, with 7 nucleotides matching TRBD2. Germline V gene sequence: CDR1 ENHRY, CDR2 SYGVKD. The CDR3 consists of 14 residues. V gave up 2 bases and J gave up 5 bases; unmatched junction bases: 6. CDR3 protein: CAISEALTSHEQYF. In DNA form, the CDR3 reads TGTGCCATCAGTGAGGCCCTGACTAGCCACGAGCAGTACTTC.

This chain joins TRBV3-1 (or the pseudogene TRBV3-2) and TRBJ1-6; perhaps TRBD1 as D (5 bases). The CDR3 has 14 residues. In germline, CDR1 is LGHDT, CDR2 YNNKEL (reference sequence). The V and J ends lost 3 bases and 6 bases respectively, with 9 bases between them. The CDR3 bases are TGTGCCAGCAGCCATAATAGGGGTAATTCACCCCTCCACTTT. It is translated as CASSHNRGNSPLHF.

This chain links TRBV19 with TRBJ2-7; 9 nucleotides line up with TRBD2. The V and J ends lost 8 bases and 3 bases, in that order; junction bases with no gene match: 11. CDR3 length: 15 residues. Germline loops: CDR1 LNHDA, CDR2 SQIVND (reference sequence). CDR3 bases: TGTGCCAGTGGTCAGGATAGCGGGGGACACTACGAGCAGTACTTC. It is translated as CASGQDSGGHYEQYF.

V gene TRBV27 combines with J gene TRBJ1-5; D might be TRBD1 (5 bases). Trimming left V 2 bases short and J 4 bases short, with 6 bases between. The CDR3 has 13 amino acids. CDR1 is MNHEY, CDR2 SMNVEV, per germline (reference sequence). For the CDR3, the DNA is TGTGCCAGCAGTTTAGACAGAAATCAGCCCCAGCATTTT. Translation gives CASSLDRNQPQHF.

The V and J genes are TRBV19 and TRBJ1-1; no definite D call. Germline CDR1 reads LNHDA; CDR2 reads SQIVND (reference sequence). This CDR3 contains 15 residues. V was clipped by 7 bases and J by 3 bases, with 18 bases between them. CDR3 bases: TGTGCCAGTACTCCCCTCCTCCAGGTGGACACTGAAGCTTTCTTT. Translation: CASTPLLQVDTEAFF.

This clone was detected only once. V and J are TRBV7-2 and TRBJ2-5, with 9 bases identical to TRBD1. With 5 bases clipped from V and 5 bases from J, the junction kept 6 bases outside the gene matches. This CDR3 has 14 amino acids. Germline assignment: CDR1 SGHTA and CDR2 FQGNSA. The CDR3 DNA follows: TGTGCCAGCAGCGCGGGACAGGGCGTCGAGACCCAGTACTTC. It codes for CASSAGQGVETQYF.

This clone was picked up one time. The chain uses TRBV24-1 and TRBJ2-2, with TRBD2 identical over 7 bases. J gave up 7 bases and V 7 bases, and 14 bases lay outside the gene matches. Germline assignment: CDR1 KGHDR and CDR2 SFDVKD. This CDR3 comprises 16 residues. The CDR3 loop is CATRSRREPQGGELFF. CDR3 in DNA: TGTGCCACCAGGAGCCGGCGGGAGCCCCAGGGCGGGGAGCTGTTTTTT.

This clone was observed a few times. The chain couples TRBV28 to TRBJ1-2, with D possibly being TRBD1 (6 bases). The CDR3 spans 14 residues. The germline CDR1 and CDR2 sequences are MDHEN and SYDVKM. Trimming stripped 10 bases from V and 2 bases from J, with 17 bases between. CDR3 nucleotide sequence: TGTGCCATCCCCTCCCAGGGGCTAAACTATGGCTACACCTTC. It specifies CAIPSQGLNYGYTF.

This rearrangement joins TRBV23-1 to TRBJ1-4; the D gene is possibly TRBD1 (6 bases). TRBV23-1 is identified as an open reading frame with a role that is uncertain. V lost 4 bases and J lost 4, with 13 bases in between. The CDR3 loop spans 15 amino acids. DNA for the CDR3: TGCGCCAGCAGTCGCCCCGGGACACATAATGAAAAACTGTTTTTT. It encodes CASSRPGTHNEKLFF.

The V and J genes are TRBV5-6 and TRBJ2-7; tentatively, D is TRBD2 (6 bases). V lost 2 bases and J 2 bases, leaving 23 bases between the germline ends. CDR3 length equals 18 residues. Germline V lookup: CDR1 SGHDT, CDR2 YYEEEE. This CDR3 is CASSFLDGLGGSTYEQYF. CDR3 sequence (DNA): TGTGCCAGCAGCTTTTTGGACGGCCTCGGGGGTTCAACCTACGAGCAGTACTTC.

In its sample, this clone was seen a few times. This sequence joins TRBV7-2 and TRBJ1-1; D is unresolved. The V and J ends lost 5 bases and 1 base respectively, with 11 bases between them. Looked up from germline, CDR1 is SGHTA and CDR2 is FQGNSA. This CDR3 is built from 14 residues. The CDR3 spells CASSVSRRNTEAFF. The CDR3 coding sequence is TGTGCCAGCAGCGTTTCACGCAGGAACACTGAAGCTTTCTTT. Together with reference TRBV7-2 and TRBJ1-1, the CDR3 gives the full variable domain: GAGVSQSPSNKVTEKGKDVELRCDPISGHTALYWYRQSLGQGLEFLIYFQGNSAPDKSGLPSDRFSAERTGGSVSTLTIQRTQQEDSAVYLCASSVSRRNTEAFFGQGTRLTVV.

The chain recombines TRBV6-4 with TRBJ1-1, with D possibly being TRBD1 (6 bases). In germline, CDR1 is MRHNA, CDR2 SNTAGT. The CDR3 is 13 residues long. The germline V and J ends were trimmed by 5 bases and 4 bases, with 11 bases remaining between them. In nucleotides, the CDR3 is TGTGCCAGCAGTTACAGGGAGGGCACTGAAGCTTTCTTT. This encodes CASSYREGTEAFF.

This chain connects TRBV27 to TRBJ1-2; the D is unclear. There are 13 residues in the CDR3. Germline-derived CDR1 and CDR2 are MNHEY and SMNVEV (reference sequence). Trimming took off 2 bases at V and 8 bases at J, with 12 bases between the two ends. The chain's CDR3 is CASSLRGTRGYTF. CDR3 in DNA: TGTGCCAGCAGTTTACGGGGTACTCGGGGCTACACCTTC.